The 18 T cell receptor beta chains below were found in one sample sequenced in a study of CD8 T cells in ankylosing spondylitis. Regarding the study as a whole: Characteristic, it appeared, of ankylosing spondylitis blood was a TCR beta motif of about eight highly homologous variants.

These receptors' antigens are unknown. TCRdb reprocessed the 5' RACE reads via MiXCR and lists one record per CDR3 protein. The sample consists of just under 550,000 distinct CDR3 sequences, roughly an eighth of them appearing once. Sequencing used blood, either unsorted or a sorted T cell fraction (not recorded which). These receptors all stem from a male donor with ankylosing spondylitis.

This clonotype was seen only a few times. The CDR3 here is CSATRGGLAETQYF. The CDR3 bases are TGCAGTGCTACTAGAGGGGGGTTAGCAGAGACCCAGTACTTC. The chain couples TRBV20-1 to TRBJ2-5; either TRBD1 or TRBD2 may fit D (6 bases each). The CDR3 spans 14 residues. V was trimmed by 4 bases and J by 4 bases, leaving 16 bases between them. In germline, CDR1 is DFQATT, CDR2 SNEGSKA (reference sequence).

The rearrangement links TRBV24-1 to TRBJ2-1; D is unresolved. Germline CDR1 KGHDR, CDR2 SFDVKD. CDR3 size: 16 residues. The V end was cut by 1 base, the J end by 0 bases, with 9 bases between. CDR3 region: CATSDFPRASYNEQFF. CDR3 sequence (DNA): TGTGCCACCAGTGATTTTCCTAGAGCCTCCTACAATGAGCAGTTCTTC.

This clonotype was detected only a few times. The CDR3 DNA reads as TGTGCCAGCAGCTCAGCCCTTAGAAGCGGTCTCCTCAATGAGCAGTTCTTC. Translation gives CASSSALRSGLLNEQFF. The genes are TRBV5-6 and TRBJ2-1, with a possible D match to TRBD2 (5 bases). From germline, CDR1 is SGHDT and CDR2 YYEEEE. The CDR3 has 17 residues. The V and J ends lost 3 bases and 6 bases respectively, with 22 bases between them. The entire variable domain, with the rest obtained from reference TRBV5-6 and TRBJ2-1, is as follows: DAGVTQSPTHLIKTRGQQVTLRCSPKSGHDTVSWYQQALGQGPQFIFQYYEEEERQRGNFPDRFSGHQFPNYSSELNVNALLLGDSALYLCASSSALRSGLLNEQFFGPGTRLTVL.

This chain joins TRBV18 and TRBJ2-7, with 7 bases aligning to TRBD1. CDR1 and CDR2 (germline): KGHSH, LQKENI. The CDR3 has 15 amino acids. Trimming at V came to 1 base and at J to 2 bases, leaving 5 bases not matched to a gene. CDR3 protein: CASSPQRQGTYEQYF. In DNA form, the CDR3 reads TGTGCCAGCTCACCACAGCGACAGGGTACCTACGAGCAGTACTTC.

The chain links TRBV20-1 to TRBJ2-5; D call uncertain. Germline loops: CDR1 DFQATT, CDR2 SNEGSKA (reference sequence). This CDR3 spans 14 amino acids. The V gene lost 2 bases and the J gene lost 1 base, with 11 bases spanning the gap. In nucleotides, the CDR3 is TGCAGTGCTAGACTCGGGCAGGCCCAAGAGACCCAGTACTTC. It yields the protein CSARLGQAQETQYF.

V gene TRBV7-2 combines with J gene TRBJ2-3, with TRBD1 as a possible D gene (5 bases). The germline V gene has CDR1 SGHTA and CDR2 FQGNSA. The CDR3 has 15 amino acids. V lost 1 base and J 2 bases, leaving 10 bases between the germline ends. The CDR3 DNA reads as TGTGCCAGCAGCTTAGACGGCAGGGTCACAGATACGCAGTATTTT. Amino acid sequence: CASSLDGRVTDTQYF.

This clonotype was seen a few times. This chain uses TRBV5-6 with TRBJ2-1; 11 bases fit TRBD2. Looked up from germline, CDR1 is SGHDT and CDR2 is YYEEEE. The CDR3 has 18 residues. After removal of 0 bases from V and 0 bases from J, the junction contained 5 bases not matched to a gene. The CDR3 reads CASSLVAGGHDSYNEQFF. In nucleotides, the CDR3 is TGTGCCAGCAGCTTGGTAGCGGGAGGGCATGACTCCTACAATGAGCAGTTCTTC.

This chain connects TRBV18 to TRBJ2-7; TRBD2 matches 8 bases. V lost 3 bases and J lost 1; bases outside the gene matches: 2. This CDR3 region has 14 residues. Germline-derived CDR1 and CDR2 are KGHSH and LQKENI. The CDR3 coding sequence is TGTGCCAGCTCACCTAGCGGGGCGTCCTACGAGCAGTACTTC. This sequence encodes CASSPSGASYEQYF.

This clonotype was found many times. The chain combines TRBV15 with TRBJ2-2, with D uncertain. CDR1 and CDR2 (germline): LNHNV, YYDKDF (reference sequence). The CDR3 contains 14 residues. The V gene lost 7 bases and the J gene lost 0 bases, with 9 bases spanning the gap. The CDR3 loop is CATNDNANTGELFF. The CDR3 nucleotides are TGTGCCACCAACGACAACGCGAACACCGGGGAGCTGTTTTTT.

The genes are TRBV7-6 and TRBJ2-7, with 8 bases identical to TRBD2. CDR1 is SGHVS, CDR2 FNYEAQ, per germline. The CDR3 totals 15 residues. Trimming took 2 bases from V and 3 from J; bases not matched to a gene: 6. DNA of the CDR3: TGTGCCAGCAGCTTATCCGGGGGGGGAGACTACGAGCAGTACTTC. This gives the protein CASSLSGGGDYEQYF.

This clonotype was observed a handful of times. The chain is built from TRBV12-3 or TRBV12-4 and TRBJ2-1; TRBD2 agrees at 13 bases. V lost 4 bases to trimming and J lost 9 bases; unmatched junction nucleotides: 3. The CDR3 covers 14 residues. The CDR3 sequence: CASSWTSGSGEQFF. CDR3 nucleotides: TGTGCCAGCAGTTGGACTAGCGGGAGTGGTGAGCAGTTCTTC.

The chain is built from TRBV7-2 and TRBJ2-6; D is ambiguous. V lost 2 bases to trimming and J lost 0 bases, with 11 bases between them. The length of the CDR3 is 17 residues. Germline-derived CDR1 and CDR2 are SGHTA and FQGNSA. The CDR3, as DNA: TGTGCCAGCAGCTTAACCCCATCCTCCTCTGGGGCCAACGTCCTGACTTTC. The encoded protein is CASSLTPSSSGANVLTF.

V is TRBV20-1 and J is TRBJ1-1; TRBD1 is a possible D gene (6 bases). Trimming cost V 6 bases and J 11 bases, with 16 bases left between them. The germline CDR1 and CDR2 sequences are DFQATT and SNEGSKA (reference sequence). The length of the CDR3 is 11 residues. The CDR3, as DNA: TGCAGTGCCTGGGACATCTGGAAGGCTTTCTTT. Its translation: CSAWDIWKAFF.

With respect to this clonotype: A much more abundant neighbour one base away suggests this may be a read error. The CDR3 nucleotides are TGTGACATCAGTGAGTCGATAGCGGCAGATACGCAGTATTTT. Translation gives CDISESIAADTQYF. The chain carries TRBV10-3 and TRBJ2-3, with D possibly matching TRBD2 (6 bases). CDR3 length: 14 amino acids. CDR1 and CDR2 (germline): ENHRY, SYGVKD.

This clonotype was observed a handful of times. This chain links TRBV5-1 with TRBJ2-3; D ambiguous. V was pared by 5 bases and J by 8 bases, with 15 bases between. The CDR3 runs 13 residues. Germline CDR1 and CDR2: SGHRS and YFSETQ. The CDR3 region has the DNA TGCGCCAGCAGTATCGGACGTTCGGGTACGCAGTATTTT. It is translated as CASSIGRSGTQYF.

The chain is built from TRBV12-3 or TRBV12-4 and TRBJ1-1; the D is unclear. V gave up 3 bases and J gave up 7 bases, with 6 bases separating them. This CDR3 contains 11 residues. CDR3 loop: CASSLSDEAFF. In DNA form, the CDR3 reads TGTGCCAGCAGTTTGTCGGATGAAGCTTTCTTT.

The chain uses TRBV3-1 and TRBJ2-1; possibly TRBD2 for D (6 bases). The CDR3 extends over 15 amino acids. Trimming took 0 bases from V and 3 from J, leaving 9 bases between them. The germline V gene encodes CDR1 LGHDT and CDR2 YNNKEL (reference sequence). The CDR3 DNA sequence: TGTGCCAGCAGCCAAGAGGGCGGGATCTACAATGAGCAGTTCTTC. Its protein product is CASSQEGGIYNEQFF.

V and J are TRBV5-5 and TRBJ2-1, with TRBD1 matching over 7 bases. Germline V gives CDR1 SGHKS, CDR2 YYEKEE (reference sequence). The CDR3 contains 16 residues. V lost 2 bases and J lost 0; bases outside the gene matches: 5. CDR3: CASSFGAGGSYNEQFF. The CDR3 DNA reads as TGTGCCAGCAGCTTTGGGGCAGGGGGCTCCTACAATGAGCAGTTCTTC.